Listed here are 18 T cell receptor beta chains from one sample, sequenced in a study of cytomegalovirus exposure and HLA in healthy donors. The study ran its PCR with 60 Vbeta and 13 Jbeta primers. TCRdb's table, derived via immunoSEQ multiplex PCR, lists solely in-frame clones and lacks some. This sample carries 74,000 or so clones, about 79% of them seen once, and the ten largest clones take around 6%. The sample taken for sequencing was PBMCs. These TCRs come from a male donor in good health and CMV-seropositive.

J is TRBJ2-6 and V is TRBV28; no clear D gene. Trimming took off 3 bases at V and 2 bases at J, with 11 bases between the two ends. The CDR3 totals 16 residues. CDR1 and CDR2 (germline): MDHEN, SYDVKM. CDR3 sequence: CASSFMFGPGANVLTF. CDR3 DNA sequence: TGTGCCAGCAGTTTTATGTTCGGTCCTGGGGCCAACGTCCTGACTTTC.

The chain is built from TRBV7-8 and TRBJ2-1; 10 nucleotides align to TRBD2. This CDR3 is 17 amino acids long. Trimming took 5 bases from V and 0 from J; bases not matched to a gene: 7. From germline, CDR1 is SGHVS and CDR2 FQNEAQ. The CDR3 region has the DNA TGTGCCAGCAGCCTACCGACTAGCGGGTCCTCCTACAATGAGCAGTTCTTC. It specifies CASSLPTSGSSYNEQFF.

CDR3 region: CASSELDTEAFF. The CDR3 bases are TGTGCCAGCAGTGAATTAGACACTGAAGCTTTCTTT. The V call is TRBV25-1, the J call TRBJ1-1; D remains ambiguous. Trimming removed 1 base at V and 3 bases at J, with 3 bases between. Germline CDR1 MGHDK, CDR2 SYGVNS. The CDR3 runs 12 residues.

The chain is built from TRBV4-2 and TRBJ2-5; 9 bases agree with TRBD2. The J call is in doubt because the DNA end fits TRBJ2-7 better. The germline V gene has CDR1 LGHNA and CDR2 YNFKEQ. This CDR3 contains 16 residues. CDR3 nucleotides: TGTGCCAGCAGCCGCGGGCTAGCGGGAAACTCCTACGAGCAGTACTTC. As protein: CASSRGLAGNSYEQYF.

The CDR3 coding sequence is TGTGCCAGCAGCCAAGATGGGCCCAGGGCTGGTTCACCCCTCCACTTT. As protein: CASSQDGPRAGSPLHF. V and J are TRBV4-2 and TRBJ1-6, with a tentative D call TRBD1 (5 bases). Trimming pared 0 bases from V and 9 bases from J, leaving 15 bases between. Germline assignment: CDR1 LGHNA and CDR2 YNFKEQ. The CDR3 runs 16 residues.

The chain carries TRBV5-1 and TRBJ1-5; TRBD1 agrees at 9 bases. Per germline, CDR1 SGHRS and CDR2 YFSETQ. The CDR3 totals 14 residues. V gave up 1 base and J gave up 5 bases; unmatched junction bases: 1. CDR3 protein: CASSLRTGDQPQHF. Here the CDR3 DNA reads TGCGCCAGCAGCTTGAGGACAGGGGATCAGCCCCAGCATTTT.

The chain joins TRBV4-1 to TRBJ1-2, with a tentative D call TRBD1 (5 bases). Per the germline V gene, CDR1 is MGHRA and CDR2 is YSYEKL. Deletions cut 0 bases from V and 4 bases from J, with 9 bases between. The CDR3 is 14 residues long. CDR3 loop: CASSQELTVYGYTF. The CDR3 nucleotides read TGCGCCAGCAGCCAAGAACTGACAGTCTATGGCTACACCTTC.

The chain couples TRBV5-4 to TRBJ2-7; weak D call: TRBD1 (6 bases). Trimming removed 7 bases at V and 2 bases at J, with 16 bases between. This CDR3 contains 14 residues. Germline assignment: CDR1 SGHNT and CDR2 YYREEE (reference sequence). This CDR3 is CASQVSRDTYEQYF. Written as DNA, the CDR3 is TGTGCCAGCCAGGTGAGCAGGGACACCTACGAGCAGTACTTC.

This rearrangement joins TRBV4-3 to TRBJ2-7, with 9 bases that match TRBD1. The CDR3 is made up of 15 amino acids. V lost 0 bases, J lost 8 bases, and 8 bases stayed unmatched. Germline CDR1 LGHNA, CDR2 YSLEER. CDR3 in amino acids: CASSQDRGTGCKQYF. CDR3 coding DNA: TGCGCCAGCAGCCAAGATCGGGGGACAGGGTGCAAGCAGTACTTC.

This sequence joins TRBV5-1 and TRBJ1-3; D remains unclear. Trimming removed 0 bases from V and 3 bases from J, with 7 bases in between. The CDR3 consists of 14 residues. CDR1 and CDR2 (germline): SGHRS, YFSETQ. The CDR3 reads CASSLVPDGNTIYF. CDR3 DNA: TGCGCCAGCAGCTTGGTACCAGATGGAAACACCATATATTTT.

The V gene is TRBV2, the J gene TRBJ1-2; 8 positions match TRBD1. The V segment lost 5 bases and the J segment 1 base; nucleotides outside the gene matches: 3. The CDR3 runs 14 residues. Germline V gene lookup returns CDR1 SNHLY and CDR2 FYNNEI. The CDR3 bases are TGTGCCAGCAGTAGGACAGGGATTAACTATGGCTACACCTTC. Translated: CASSRTGINYGYTF.

The gene calls are TRBV5-4 and TRBJ2-1, with 11 bases that match TRBD2. This CDR3 is built from 14 residues. Per germline, CDR1 SGHNT and CDR2 YYREEE (reference sequence). With V trimmed by 4 bases and J by 9 bases, 6 bases remained unmatched. CDR3 amino acids: CASSPGTSGSEQFF. The CDR3, as DNA: TGTGCCAGCAGCCCAGGGACTAGCGGTAGTGAGCAGTTCTTC.

This chain links TRBV5-8 with TRBJ1-4; D is unclear. Trimming cost V 3 bases and J 8 bases, with 20 bases left between them. CDR3 length: 16 amino acids. Per germline, CDR1 SGHTS and CDR2 YDEGEE. CDR3 nucleotides: TGTGCCAGCAGCTATCGAGTCGGGAGGTTTGAGGAAAAACTGTTTTTT. As protein: CASSYRVGRFEEKLFF.

This clone came up a few times. The rearrangement joins TRBV7-9 to TRBJ2-2; perhaps TRBD1 as D (5 bases). This CDR3 contains 14 residues. Deletions cut 5 bases from V and 5 bases from J, with 12 bases between. The germline V gene encodes CDR1 SEHNR and CDR2 FQNEAQ (reference sequence). The CDR3 coding sequence is TGTGCCAGCAGCGAGAACCAGGGTACCGGGGAGCTGTTTTTT. It encodes CASSENQGTGELFF.

This sequence joins TRBV19 and TRBJ2-1, with 7 positions matching TRBD1. The V and J ends lost 4 bases and 5 bases, in that order; junction bases with no gene match: 14. The length of the CDR3 is 17 residues. Germline V gives CDR1 LNHDA, CDR2 SQIVND (reference sequence). The CDR3 DNA reads as TGTGCCAGTAGTACAGCGAGATATCAGGGGACAGACAATGAGCAGTTCTTC. It encodes CASSTARYQGTDNEQFF. Variable domain in full (rest from reference TRBV19 and TRBJ2-1): DGGITQSPKYLFRKEGQNVTLSCEQNLNHDAMYWYRQDPGQGLRLIYYSQIVNDFQKGDIAEGYSVSREKKESFPLTVTSAQKNPTAFYLCASSTARYQGTDNEQFFGPGTRLTVL.

There are a few counts of this clone. The genes are TRBV9 and TRBJ1-1, with D perhaps TRBD1 (5 bases). The germline V gene has CDR1 SGDLS and CDR2 YYNGEE. This CDR3 is built from 14 residues. V shed 5 bases and J shed 0 bases, with 11 bases lying between them. This CDR3 is CASSRSGMNTEAFF. The CDR3 nucleotides are TGTGCCAGCAGTCGGTCAGGGATGAACACTGAAGCTTTCTTT.

V usage is TRBV7-9 and J usage is TRBJ1-1; D is ambiguous. Germline V gene lookup returns CDR1 SEHNR and CDR2 FQNEAQ (reference sequence). This CDR3 is 12 amino acids long. The CDR3: CVSRGGRTEAFF. Written as DNA, the CDR3 is TGTGTCTCCCGGGGAGGTAGAACTGAAGCTTTCTTT.

V gene TRBV27 combines with J gene TRBJ2-7; 10 nucleotides agree with TRBD1. Germline loops: CDR1 MNHEY, CDR2 SMNVEV (reference sequence). The CDR3 extends over 15 amino acids. V dropped 5 bases and J dropped 3; count of bases not matched to a gene: 7. The CDR3 here is CASSPRTGGSYEQYF. The CDR3 bases are TGTGCCAGCAGTCCCCGGACAGGGGGTAGCTACGAGCAGTACTTC.